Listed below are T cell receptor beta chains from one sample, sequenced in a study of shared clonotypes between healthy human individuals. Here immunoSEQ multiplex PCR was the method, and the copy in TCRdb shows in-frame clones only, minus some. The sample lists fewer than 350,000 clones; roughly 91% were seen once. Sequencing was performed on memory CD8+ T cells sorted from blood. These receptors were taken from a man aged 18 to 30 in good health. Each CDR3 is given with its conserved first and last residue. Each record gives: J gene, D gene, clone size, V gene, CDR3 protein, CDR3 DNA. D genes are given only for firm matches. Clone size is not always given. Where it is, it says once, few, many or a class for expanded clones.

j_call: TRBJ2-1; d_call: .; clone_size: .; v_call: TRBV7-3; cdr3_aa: CASSLTPNNEQFF; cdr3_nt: TGTGCCAGCAGCTTAACGCCTAACAATGAGCAGTTCTTC
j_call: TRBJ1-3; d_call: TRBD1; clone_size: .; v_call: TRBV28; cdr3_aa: CASITTGQGVSGNTIYF; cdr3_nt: TGTGCCAGCATCACGACGGGACAGGGGGTCTCTGGAAACACCATATATTTT
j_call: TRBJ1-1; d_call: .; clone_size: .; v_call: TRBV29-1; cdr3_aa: CSVDRTSLNTEAFF; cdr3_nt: TGCAGCGTTGATCGGACCTCACTAAACACTGAAGCTTTCTTT
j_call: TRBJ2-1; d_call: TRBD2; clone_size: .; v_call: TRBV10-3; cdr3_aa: CAISESQASGDRNEQFF; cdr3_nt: TGTGCCATCAGTGAGTCGCAGGCTAGCGGGGACCGCAATGAGCAGTTCTTC
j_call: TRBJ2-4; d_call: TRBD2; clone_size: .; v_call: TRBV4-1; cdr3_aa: CASSHLLIASGDAKNIQYF; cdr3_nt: TGCGCCAGCAGCCACCTACTGATCGCTAGCGGCGATGCCAAAAACATTCAGTACTTC
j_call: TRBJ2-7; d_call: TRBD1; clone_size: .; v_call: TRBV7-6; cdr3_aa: CASSLQGVFYEQYF; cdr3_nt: TGTGCCAGCAGCCTACAGGGGGTTTTCTACGAGCAGTACTTC
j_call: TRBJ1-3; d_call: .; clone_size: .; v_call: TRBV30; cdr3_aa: CAWSVPREGLGNTIYF; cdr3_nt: TGTGCCTGGAGTGTACCCAGGGAGGGACTTGGAAACACCATATATTTT
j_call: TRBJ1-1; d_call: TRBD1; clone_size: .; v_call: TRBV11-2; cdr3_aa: CASSPGTGAEAFF; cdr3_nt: TGTGCCAGCAGCCCGGGGACAGGGGCTGAAGCTTTCTTT
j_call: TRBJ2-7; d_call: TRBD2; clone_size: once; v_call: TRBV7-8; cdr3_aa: CASSRGGESYEQYF; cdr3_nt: TGTGCCAGCAGCCGGGGGGGAGAATCCTACGAGCAGTACTTC
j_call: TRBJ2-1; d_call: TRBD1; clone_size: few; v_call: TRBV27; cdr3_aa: CASSWLQDRGPNEQFF; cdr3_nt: TGTGCCAGCAGTTGGTTGCAGGACAGGGGGCCCAATGAGCAGTTCTTC
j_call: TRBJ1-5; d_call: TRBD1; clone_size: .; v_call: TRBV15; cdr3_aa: CATSVGTVGNQPQHF; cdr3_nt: TGTGCCACCAGCGTCGGGACAGTTGGAAATCAGCCCCAGCATTTT
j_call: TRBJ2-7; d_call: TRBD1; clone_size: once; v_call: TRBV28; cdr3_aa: CASSSPTGGRYEQYF; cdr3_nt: TGTGCCAGCAGTTCCCCGACAGGGGGCCGGTACGAGCAGTACTTC
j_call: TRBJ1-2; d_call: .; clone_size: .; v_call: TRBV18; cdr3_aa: CASSPRDNLGYTF; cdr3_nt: TGTGCCAGCTCACCTCGGGACAACTTGGGCTACACCTTC
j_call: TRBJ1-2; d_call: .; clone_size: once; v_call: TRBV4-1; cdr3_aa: CASSQVIADNYGYTF; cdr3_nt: TGCGCCAGCAGCCAAGTGATAGCAGACAACTATGGCTACACCTTC
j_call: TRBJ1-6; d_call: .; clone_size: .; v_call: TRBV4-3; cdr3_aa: CASSQRPGLNNSPLHF; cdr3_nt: TGCGCCAGCAGCCAACGCCCGGGACTGAATAATTCACCCCTCCACTTT
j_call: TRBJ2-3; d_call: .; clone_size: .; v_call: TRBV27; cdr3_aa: CASSSILTRGPTDTQYF; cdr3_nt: TGTGCCAGCAGTTCGATCCTTACCAGGGGTCCCACAGATACGCAGTATTTT
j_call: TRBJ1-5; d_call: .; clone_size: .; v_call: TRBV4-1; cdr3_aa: CASSQIPGKPQHF; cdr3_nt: TGCGCCAGCAGCCAGATCCCTGGCAAGCCCCAGCATTTT
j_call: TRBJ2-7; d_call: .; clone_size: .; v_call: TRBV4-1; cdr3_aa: CASRPRVLSFYGYDEQYF; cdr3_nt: TGCGCCAGCAGACCCCGGGTCCTAAGCTTCTACGGATACGACGAGCAGTACTTC
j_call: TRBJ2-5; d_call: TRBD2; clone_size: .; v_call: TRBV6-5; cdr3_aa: CASSPSGSGETQYF; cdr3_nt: TGTGCCAGCAGTCCTAGCGGGAGTGGGGAGACCCAGTACTTC
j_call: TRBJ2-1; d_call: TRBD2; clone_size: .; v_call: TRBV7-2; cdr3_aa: CASSLGTSGRLYNEQFF; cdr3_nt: TGTGCCAGCAGCTTAGGGACTAGCGGGAGGTTATACAATGAGCAGTTCTTC
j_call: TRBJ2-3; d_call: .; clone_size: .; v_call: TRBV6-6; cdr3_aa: CASNLATSTDTQYF; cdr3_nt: TGTGCCAGCAATCTAGCGACTAGCACAGATACGCAGTATTTT
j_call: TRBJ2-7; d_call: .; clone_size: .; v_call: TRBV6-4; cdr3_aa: CASSGGLGLGPYEQYF; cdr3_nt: TGTGCCAGCAGTGGGGGTTTAGGCCTGGGGCCCTACGAGCAGTACTTC
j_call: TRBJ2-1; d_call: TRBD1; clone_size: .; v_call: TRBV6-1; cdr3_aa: CASSVDRDSYNEQFF; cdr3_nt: TGTGCCAGCAGTGTGGACAGGGACTCCTACAATGAGCAGTTCTTC
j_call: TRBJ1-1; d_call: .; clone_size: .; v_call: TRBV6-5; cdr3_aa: CAIIQGWDTEAFF; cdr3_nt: TGTGCCATTATCCAGGGCTGGGACACTGAAGCTTTCTTT
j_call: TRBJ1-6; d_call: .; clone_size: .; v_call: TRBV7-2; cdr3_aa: CASSPIRGDWDNSPLHF; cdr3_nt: TGTGCCAGCAGCCCAATTCGCGGGGACTGGGATAATTCACCCCTCCACTTT
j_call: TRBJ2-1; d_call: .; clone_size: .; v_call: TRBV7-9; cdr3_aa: CATGDVQRDEQFF; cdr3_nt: TGTGCCACCGGGGACGTCCAAAGGGATGAGCAGTTCTTC
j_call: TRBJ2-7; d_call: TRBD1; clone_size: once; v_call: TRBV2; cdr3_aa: CAISGQASYEQYF; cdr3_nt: TGTGCCATATCGGGACAGGCATCCTACGAGCAGTACTTC
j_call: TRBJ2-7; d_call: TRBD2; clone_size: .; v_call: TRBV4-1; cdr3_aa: CASSQGRIASGAYEQYF; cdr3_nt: TGCGCCAGCAGCCAAGGTCGGATTGCTAGCGGAGCCTACGAGCAGTACTTC
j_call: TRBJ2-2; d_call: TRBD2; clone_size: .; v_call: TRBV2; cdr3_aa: CASINLRTSGPNTGELFF; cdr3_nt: TGTGCCAGCATAAACCTCCGGACTAGCGGGCCGAACACCGGGGAGCTGTTTTTT
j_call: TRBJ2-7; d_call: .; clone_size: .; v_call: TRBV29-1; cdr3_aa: CSVKDGMWGYEQYF; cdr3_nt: TGCAGCGTTAAGGACGGGATGTGGGGCTACGAGCAGTACTTC
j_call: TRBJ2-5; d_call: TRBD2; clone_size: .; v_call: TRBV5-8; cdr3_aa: CARGGAPLQETQYF; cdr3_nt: TGTGCCCGGGGAGGGGCCCCCTTACAAGAGACCCAGTACTTC
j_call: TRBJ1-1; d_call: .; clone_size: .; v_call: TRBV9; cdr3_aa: CASSVVGGRTEAFF; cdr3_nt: TGTGCCAGCAGCGTAGTCGGGGGAAGGACTGAAGCTTTCTTT